This T cell receptor (beta chain) was documented in a study of cytomegalovirus exposure and HLA in healthy donors. Trimming pared 0 bases from V and 3 bases from J, leaving 12 bases between. The CDR3 spans 14 residues. Germline values: CDR1 SQVTM, CDR2 ANQGSEA. Only a few counts were recorded for this clone. The PCR ran on 60 Vbeta and 13 Jbeta primers. TCRdb's copy holds only in-frame clones and misses some; the assay was immunoSEQ multiplex PCR. The sample has 160,000 or so clones, 81% seen once. Material for sequencing was PBMCs. The chain carries TRBV29-1 and TRBJ2-7; tentatively, D is TRBD1 (5 bases). This TCR derives from a young woman in good health and CMV-seropositive. Here the CDR3 DNA reads TGCAGCGTTGAAGACCCGGACACCTTCTACGAGCAGTACTTC. Protein: CSVEDPDTFYEQYF.